The sequence of this T cell receptor beta chain was determined in a study of shared clonotypes between healthy human individuals. Whole-study findings and limits: The genetic and exposure-history diversity represented was limited by few donors. Only blood samples were collected, and tissue repertoires likely differ.

This clone was detected ten times or more. Its specificity is unknown. Germline CDR1 reads SGHRS; CDR2 reads YFSETQ. Trimming shortened V by 4 bases and J by 2 bases, and 17 bases separated the two germline ends. The CDR3 is 16 amino acids. The assay was immunoSEQ multiplex PCR, and TCRdb's table has in-frame clones only and misses some. In the table there are more than 450,000 clones, 79% of which are singletons. The clonotype comes from a woman aged 40 to 55 in good health. Some clones in this sample may be carry-over from other donors' samples. This chain links TRBV5-1 with TRBJ2-3; D perhaps matches TRBD1 (6 bases). Sequences were obtained from PBMCs. In nucleotides, the CDR3 is TGCGCCAGCAGCCTGGGACACCCGACTAACACAGATACGCAGTATTTT. Its protein product is CASSLGHPTNTDTQYF. Full variable domain (rest looked up from reference TRBV5-1 and TRBJ2-3): KAGVTQTPRYLIKTRGQQVTLSCSPISGHRSVSWYQQTPGQGLQFLFEYFSETQRNKGNFPGRFSGRQFSNSRSEMNVSTLELGDSALYLCASSLGHPTNTDTQYFGPGTRLTVL.